The next 14 T cell receptor beta chains were all read from a single sample in a study of T-cell reconstitution after alpha-beta-depleted transplantation in children. Unique molecular identifiers were incorporated during preparation of the TCRbeta library. TCRdb re-analysed the PCR reads in MiXCR, keeping a single row per CDR3 protein. The table has 800,000 to 1,000,000 distinct CDR3 sequences, about 31% seen once; the top ten hold around 30%. This sample comprised PBMCs, mostly from graft donor cells, obtained 360 days after TCRalphabeta/CD19-depleted stem cell transplant. The source is a boy younger than two who had a stem cell transplant for SCID, so the T cells may come from the graft donor.

This clonotype has more than one count but fewer than ten. The V gene is TRBV20-1, the J gene TRBJ2-1, with 9 nucleotides matching TRBD1. Germline V gene lookup returns CDR1 DFQATT and CDR2 SNEGSKA (reference sequence). The CDR3 loop spans 15 amino acids. The J segment lost 8 bases and the V segment lost 6 bases, leaving 14 bases of the junction unmatched. The CDR3 spells CSAAGADRGGDEQFF. The CDR3, as DNA: TGCAGTGCCGCTGGCGCGGACAGGGGAGGGGATGAGCAGTTCTTC.

V gene TRBV2 combines with J gene TRBJ2-5; the D is unclear. Trimming stripped 8 bases from V and 4 bases from J, with 17 bases between. The CDR3 length is 14 residues. From germline, CDR1 is SNHLY and CDR2 FYNNEI. DNA for the CDR3: TGTGCCAGCTCTAAGGAGCAGCTCCCAGAGACCCAGTACTTC. Translated: CASSKEQLPETQYF.

This clonotype was picked up many times. J is TRBJ2-2 and V is TRBV7-9; D might be TRBD1 (6 bases). The CDR3 contains 14 residues. Trimming pared 5 bases from V and 4 bases from J, leaving 11 bases between. From germline, CDR1 is SEHNR and CDR2 FQNEAQ (reference sequence). CDR3 coding DNA: TGTGCCAGCAGCCAAACAGGGACCACCGGGGAGCTGTTTTTT. Its protein is CASSQTGTTGELFF.

V usage is TRBV29-1 and J usage is TRBJ2-3, with 8 bases fitting TRBD2. Germline CDR1 is SQVTM and CDR2 is ANQGSEA. This CDR3 has 13 residues. Trimming removed 4 bases from V and 7 bases from J; junction bases left unmatched: 7. In DNA, the CDR3 is TGCAGCGTTGTTACTAGCGGCGCCAATACGCAGTATTTT. Encoded protein: CSVVTSGANTQYF.

This chain connects TRBV10-3 to TRBJ2-7; no clear D. Germline CDR1 ENHRY, CDR2 SYGVKD. The CDR3 spans 15 residues. Trimming took off 3 bases at V and 0 bases at J, with 12 bases between the two ends. This CDR3 is CAISDNRVSSYEQYF. CDR3 DNA sequence: TGTGCCATCAGTGATAATAGGGTCAGCTCCTACGAGCAGTACTTC.

V is TRBV12-3 or TRBV12-4 and J is TRBJ2-1, with D maybe TRBD2 (5 bases). This CDR3 region has 14 residues. V was pared by 3 bases and J by 3 bases, with 9 bases between. The CDR3 nucleotides read TGTGCCAGCAGTTTCGGACTTGTCTACAATGAGCAGTTCTTC. It codes for CASSFGLVYNEQFF.

The genes are TRBV20-1 and TRBJ1-5; the D gene is possibly TRBD1 (5 bases). Germline-derived CDR1 and CDR2 are DFQATT and SNEGSKA (reference sequence). The V end was cut by 3 bases, the J end by 6 bases, with 12 bases between. The CDR3 consists of 13 residues. The CDR3 DNA reads TGCAGTGCTAGGGGCAGGGCGAGTCAGCCCCAGCATTTT. Translated, it gives CSARGRASQPQHF.

The chain links TRBV12-3 or TRBV12-4 to TRBJ2-6; D gene uncertain. The CDR3 runs to 16 residues. Trimming left V 6 bases short and J 2 bases short, with 14 bases between. The CDR3 sequence: CASSEPRTTGANVLTF. The CDR3 region has the DNA TGTGCCAGCAGCGAGCCCCGGACGACTGGGGCCAACGTCCTGACTTTC.

The table lists this clonotype with a few counts. The rearrangement links TRBV5-1 to TRBJ2-7; 7 nucleotides match TRBD1. Germline V gives CDR1 SGHRS, CDR2 YFSETQ. Losses at the gene ends were 2 bases for V and 6 bases for J; bases not matched to a gene: 8. The CDR3 loop spans 14 amino acids. The chain's CDR3 is CASSFRQGLGEQYF. CDR3 coding DNA: TGCGCCAGCAGCTTTCGACAGGGTCTGGGCGAGCAGTACTTC.

This clonotype was counted between two and nine times. The V call is TRBV12-3 or TRBV12-4, the J call TRBJ2-7; 8 nucleotides match TRBD1. CDR3 length: 14 amino acids. The V segment lost 7 bases and the J segment 1 base; nucleotides outside the gene matches: 6. CDR3 region: CASTAGTGSYEQYF. CDR3 in DNA: TGTGCCAGCACCGCCGGGACAGGATCCTACGAGCAGTACTTC.

CDR3 nucleotides: TGTGCCAGCAGCTCGACAGGGAGTAGTTACTACGAGCAGTACTTC. Protein product: CASSSTGSSYYEQYF. The chain uses TRBV27 and TRBJ2-7; 7 positions agree with TRBD1. This CDR3 spans 15 amino acids. Germline loops: CDR1 MNHEY, CDR2 SMNVEV (reference sequence). Trimming at V came to 6 bases and at J to 3 bases, leaving 11 bases not matched to a gene.

This clonotype was seen only a few times. The chain combines TRBV20-1 with TRBJ2-1, with 8 bases that match TRBD2. This CDR3 has 12 amino acids. The J segment lost 8 bases and the V segment lost 6 bases, leaving 6 bases of the junction unmatched. Germline V gene lookup returns CDR1 DFQATT and CDR2 SNEGSKA (reference sequence). The CDR3 DNA reads TGCAGTGCCGGGGGGGCATCCGATGAGCAGTTCTTC. It codes for CSAGGASDEQFF.

The gene calls are TRBV6-6 and TRBJ2-1; D uncertain. V shed 2 bases and J shed 9 bases, with 8 bases lying between them. Germline lookup yields CDR1 MNHNY and CDR2 SVGAGI (reference sequence). The CDR3 contains 12 residues. The CDR3 DNA is TGTGCCAGCAGTTACGCCCCCAGTGAGCAGTTCTTC. This sequence encodes CASSYAPSEQFF.

The J gene is TRBJ2-5, the V gene TRBV24-1, with D tentatively TRBD2 (6 bases). The length of the CDR3 is 12 residues. V lost 9 bases and J lost 5, with 12 bases in between. Germline loops: CDR1 KGHDR, CDR2 SFDVKD. The CDR3 nucleotides read TGTGCCACCGGGACTGGTGGGGAGACCCAGTACTTC. This sequence encodes CATGTGGETQYF.